This TCR beta chain was retrieved from a study of T cells in women clearing cervical HPV infection. Produced via immunoSEQ multiplex PCR; TCRdb's table is partial and in-frame only. The table lists roughly 40,000 clones. Material for sequencing was blood buffy coat. The sequence came from a woman aged 18 to 75 with a cervical HPV16 infection that either progressed to CIN3+ or cleared (not recorded which).

Here the CDR3 reads CASSLVAGLRNEQFF. CDR3 bases read: TGTGCCAGCAGCTTAGTAGCGGGCCTAAGGAATGAG. This chain joins TRBV11-3 and TRBJ2-1, with 7 bases identical to TRBD2. The CDR3 goes on 3 residues after the read ends, and that part is filled in from the germline J gene. The V gene end was trimmed by 1 base and the J gene end by 7 bases; junction bases not matched to a gene: 7. In germline, CDR1 is SGHNT, CDR2 YENEEA. The CDR3 sequence is 15 residues long.